In this sample, the clone carrying this T cell receptor beta chain turned up many times. Using immunoSEQ multiplex PCR, the repertoire was profiled, and TCRdb retains in-frame clones only, with some absent. The table lists about 680,000 clones, around 74% of them singletons, with over 1.5% in the top ten. These data originate in a study of shared clonotypes between healthy human individuals. V lost 2 bases and J lost 2, with 16 bases in between. The CDR3 is 16 amino acids. Per germline, CDR1 SGHRS and CDR2 YFSETQ. This receptor was obtained from a woman under 40 in good health. The chain has TRBV5-1 and TRBJ2-5, with D perhaps given as TRBD1 or TRBD2 (5 bases each). Source material: memory CD4+ T cells sorted from blood. Subset meaning: CD45RA-negative fraction. CDR3 DNA sequence: TGCGCCAGCAGCTTATCCGGGACGGAGAAACAAGAGACCCAGTACTTC. Protein: CASSLSGTEKQETQYF.